This T cell receptor (beta chain) emerged from a study of T-cell memory formation after mild COVID-19 (dated by TCRdb to about 2021). Regarding the research as a whole: Most TCR sequence clusters were specific to one of the two donors. In a couple of donors, T-cell clones that expanded and contracted after mild COVID-19 were followed by sequencing TCRalpha and TCRbeta repertoires longitudinally. Two young, previously healthy adult volunteers made up the cohort, one male and one female. General findings and caveats noted by the study authors: Contracting CD4+ clones were found mainly in CM and EM memory subsets, while CD8+ clones were enriched in EMRA. The detection of some responding clones in pre-infection memory suggests that pre-existing cross-reactive memory T cells joined the SARS-CoV-2 response. Whether the second-wave clones peaking on day 37 were SARS-CoV-2 specific was not confirmed. Only a couple of mild cases were covered by the study, and larger cohorts that include severe cases with pre-infection samples were considered necessary. Balanced CD4/CD8 phenotypes were observed for clones contracting from day 15 to 85, whereas a bias towards CD4+ was observed for a second wave of clones expanding from day 15 to 37.

Ficoll-Paque density gradient centrifugation was the method used to isolate PBMCs. Comments on this clonotype: There is no known antigen for this receptor. Base qualities are not provided; no much larger clone lies one nucleotide away.

TCRdb records Illumina NovaSeq 6000 as the sequencer. TCRalpha and TCRbeta cDNA libraries were constructed by 5'RACE with constant-segment primers, with sample barcodes and unique molecular identifiers being introduced. RNA was extracted from every sample with Trizol reagent. Library amplification was performed in two PCR steps, and a second sample barcode and Illumina TruSeq adapters were introduced in the second step. Sequencing of libraries was performed on an Illumina NovaSeq with 2 x 150 bp paired-end reads. In the authors' own workflow: Reads were demultiplexed and collapsed into UMI-guided consensus sequences with migec v1.2.7. With mixcr v2.1.11, UMI consensuses were aligned to TRA and TRB V and J templates and assembled into clonotypes. Clonotypes were classified as expanded or contracted when called significant by both edgeR and NoisET, with noise models trained on biological replicates. For edgeR calls, the thresholds were a false discovery rate-adjusted p below 0.01 and a log2 fold-change of 1. As an exploratory analysis of dynamics, max-normalized trajectories of the 1000 most abundant clonotypes were examined by PCA with hierarchical clustering. Each responding clone was given a CD4 or CD8 phenotype based on the CD4+ and CD8+ repertoires, which had been sequenced separately. The public reads were quality trimmed at Q25 with fastp and then assembled into clones with MiXCR by TCRdb, keeping productive beta chains. Rows with a matching CDR3 protein are joined into one entry that keeps the most common DNA and genes. The V and J calls, along with clone size, are taken from TCRdb and not from the paper's own processing. In this sample the table shows some 100,000 distinct CDR3 sequences, over 8.5% of which occur a single time. The ten largest clones capture approximately 40% of the sample.

Sequencing input: PBMCs or a T cell subset sorted from them (not recorded which). The receptor was isolated from a young man who had mild COVID-19 (a few samples of this study predate the infection). The sample titles of this study are shuffled in the database, so cell type and time point are left out; the donor was told from shared clones.

The DNA sequence is TGCAGCGTGCGCCGGGAGAACACCGGGGAGCTGTTTTTT. It codes for CSVRRENTGELFF. The sequence is built from TRBV29-1 and TRBJ2-2; TRBD2 could be the D gene, as 5 bases match. The V and J ends are trimmed by 6 bases and 1 base, leaving 9 bases between them. From the cysteine up to the phenylalanine, the CDR3 has a length of 13 residues. Kept here is only the CDR3 DNA, which spans 39 bases and is read in frame from base 1. The germline V gene specifies SQVTM as CDR1 and ANQGSEA as CDR2.